This T cell receptor (beta chain) was profiled in a study of molecular identifiers for immune sequencing clone quantification. Overall study results and limits: For effector cells, clones above 20 RNA copies held over 98% of molecules; for naive cells, under 1%. For highly expanded clones, sizes could be underestimated when identical TCR molecules share a barcode.

This clonotype came up many times. Its antigen is unidentified. Methods described previously were used for bulk TCR libraries, and listed TCR primers were applied. TCRdb used MiXCR to reprocess the PCR reads, holding one entry per CDR3 protein. The sample holds about 10,000 distinct CDR3 sequences; 20% to 25% are singletons and the top ten take around 1.6%. Based on a CD8+CD4-CCR7+CD45RA+ profile, naive CD8 T cells were sorted. Trimming took off 7 bases at V and 0 bases at J, with 13 bases between the two ends. The CDR3 covers 15 residues. Germline values: CDR1 SNHLY, CDR2 FYNNEI. The sequence came from a human donor in good health. Some libraries in this study had Jurkat cell RNA spiked in. The V gene is TRBV2, the J gene TRBJ1-3; D might be TRBD1 (5 bases). Sequencing was done on a sample of naive CD8+ T cells from blood, with Jurkat cell RNA spiked in. Subset denoted: FACS-sorted CD8+CD4-CCR7+CD45RA+ naive T cells. The CDR3 nucleotides read TGTGCCAGCACCTGGGACCCAAACTCTGGAAACACCATATATTTT. Residues: CASTWDPNSGNTIYF.